One and the same sample provided the 32 T cell receptor beta chains below, sequenced in a study of blood T cells in healthy people across ages. Primed by a sample-barcoded 5' primer and a J-beta primer mix, a second PCR proceeded for about 6 to 12 cycles. TCRdb passed the 5' RACE reads through MiXCR, listing each CDR3 protein once. Seen here are roughly 730,000 distinct CDR3 sequences, just over 55% observed once, and the top ten hold under 30%. The specimen sequenced was blood. These receptors all come from a man aged 35 to 55 in good health.

The chain joins TRBV20-1 to TRBJ1-1; D remains ambiguous. The CDR3 spans 13 residues. V lost 3 bases and J lost 4, with 12 bases in between. From germline, CDR1 is DFQATT and CDR2 SNEGSKA (reference sequence). CDR3 sequence: CSASRASGTEAFF. CDR3 sequence (DNA): TGCAGTGCTAGTCGGGCTTCGGGCACTGAAGCTTTCTTT.

The chain uses TRBV25-1 and TRBJ2-7, with 10 bases fitting TRBD2. This CDR3 contains 17 residues. Losses at the gene ends were 3 bases for V and 6 bases for J; bases not matched to a gene: 14. Per germline, CDR1 MGHDK and CDR2 SYGVNS. The CDR3, as DNA: TGTGCCAGCAGTGAGAGGAGGGGGCTAGCGGGAGTTAGCGAGCAGTACTTC. This codes for CASSERRGLAGVSEQYF.

With respect to this clonotype: Germline and junction disagree at one end, which may indicate a read error. V is TRBV27 and J is TRBJ1-6; D ambiguous. Germline V gives CDR1 MNHEY, CDR2 SMNVEV (reference sequence). There are 14 residues in the CDR3. The CDR3 loop reads CASSFGSHNPPLHF. For the CDR3, the DNA is TGTGCCAGCAGTTTCGGATCCCATAATCCACCCCTCCACTTT.

V is TRBV7-2 and J is TRBJ2-5; unclear D gene. CDR3 length: 14 residues. Trimming took 1 base from V and 4 from J, leaving 10 bases between them. The germline V gene encodes CDR1 SGHTA and CDR2 FQGNSA. CDR3 protein: CASSLERVRETQYF. Written as DNA, the CDR3 is TGTGCCAGCAGCTTAGAAAGGGTTAGAGAGACCCAGTACTTC. The full variable domain, in which reference TRBV7-2 and TRBJ2-5 provide the parts outside the CDR3, is GAGVSQSPSNKVTEKGKDVELRCDPISGHTALYWYRQSLGQGLEFLIYFQGNSAPDKSGLPSDRFSAERTGGSVSTLTIQRTQQEDSAVYLCASSLERVRETQYFGPGTRLLVL.

The chain uses TRBV12-3 or TRBV12-4 and TRBJ2-7; D not resolved. The J call is uncertain, as TRBJ2-5 better fits the DNA end. This CDR3 has 15 amino acids. The CDR3 sequence: CASSLDNGPGETQYF. The DNA of the CDR3 is TGTGCCAGCAGTTTAGATAACGGCCCGGGAGAGACCCAGTACTTC.

The CDR3 DNA reads TGTGCCAGCTCACCAGGGACAAGGGACACCGGGGAGCTGTTTTTT. Protein: CASSPGTRDTGELFF. This chain joins TRBV18 and TRBJ2-2; possible D gene TRBD1, 6 bases. Germline CDR1 is KGHSH and CDR2 is LQKENI. V lost 2 bases and J 3 bases, leaving 10 bases between the germline ends. This CDR3 is built from 15 residues.

This chain connects TRBV20-1 to TRBJ2-3; D may match TRBD1 or TRBD2 (5 bases each). The CDR3 spans 15 residues. Trimming left V 1 base short and J 0 bases short, with 11 bases between. CDR1 is DFQATT and CDR2 is SNEGSKA in the germline V gene (reference sequence). The CDR3 DNA follows: TGCAGTGCTAGAGTCCGGGGCCCTAGCACAGATACGCAGTATTTT. Its translation is CSARVRGPSTDTQYF.

This chain links TRBV6-2 or TRBV6-3 with TRBJ2-5; perhaps TRBD1 as D (6 bases). This CDR3 region has 15 residues. From germline, CDR1 is MNHEY and CDR2 SVGEGT. The ends were cut back, 5 bases at V and 0 bases at J, with 13 bases in the middle. CDR3 in DNA: TGTGCCAGCAGTATGCTAGGGGGAGACCAAGAGACCCAGTACTTC. Translation: CASSMLGGDQETQYF.

The gene calls are TRBV7-9 and TRBJ2-3; no definite D call. Germline assignment: CDR1 SEHNR and CDR2 FQNEAQ (reference sequence). The V end was cut by 3 bases, the J end by 4 bases, with 23 bases between. The CDR3 is 18 amino acids. The CDR3 sequence is CASSFGTRSGVFPDTQYF. CDR3 sequence (DNA): TGTGCCAGCAGCTTTGGAACCCGCAGTGGGGTGTTTCCAGATACGCAGTATTTT.

The genes are TRBV25-1 and TRBJ2-4; D is unresolved. Trimming pared 1 base from V and 4 bases from J, leaving 8 bases between. The CDR3 extends over 14 amino acids. Per germline, CDR1 MGHDK and CDR2 SYGVNS. CDR3 bases: TGTGCCAGCAGTGAATCCGACGGTAAAAACATTCAGTACTTC. It is translated as CASSESDGKNIQYF.

The CDR3 reads CASSPSEGTYEQYF. As DNA, the CDR3 is TGTGCCAGCTCACCATCGGAGGGTACCTACGAGCAGTACTTC. The chain carries TRBV18 and TRBJ2-7, with D perhaps TRBD2 (6 bases). The CDR3 runs to 14 residues. From germline, CDR1 is KGHSH and CDR2 LQKENI. Trimming pared 2 bases from V and 2 bases from J, leaving 10 bases between. Full variable domain (remainder filled in from reference TRBV18 and TRBJ2-7): NAGVMQNPRHLVRRRGQEARLRCSPMKGHSHVYWYRQLPEEGLKFMVYLQKENIIDESGMPKERFSAEFPKEGPSILRIQQVVRGDSAAYFCASSPSEGTYEQYFGPGTRLTVT.

The chain uses TRBV19 and TRBJ2-6; D is tentatively TRBD1 or TRBD2 (5 bases each). Trimming pared 3 bases from V and 4 bases from J, leaving 19 bases between. Germline V gene lookup returns CDR1 LNHDA and CDR2 SQIVND (reference sequence). The CDR3 is 18 amino acids. DNA of the CDR3: TGTGCCAGTAGTATCACCGGGACGGCAACTGGCGGGGCCAACGTCCTGACTTTC. Translating gives CASSITGTATGGANVLTF.

This chain joins TRBV20-1 and TRBJ1-5; perhaps TRBD1 as D (5 bases). Per the germline V gene, CDR1 is DFQATT and CDR2 is SNEGSKA (reference sequence). V was pared by 6 bases and J by 4 bases, with 16 bases between. The CDR3 has 14 amino acids. For the CDR3, the DNA is TGCAGTGCCACACCGCGGGACGGGAATCAGCCCCAGCATTTT. Its protein product is CSATPRDGNQPQHF.

The genes are TRBV20-1 and TRBJ2-5; 8 nucleotides agree with TRBD2. J lost 1 base, V lost 0 bases, and 10 bases had no gene match. The CDR3 runs to 17 residues. CDR1 and CDR2 (germline): DFQATT, SNEGSKA (reference sequence). The CDR3 DNA reads TGCAGTGCTAGAGAGGAACGCGTAGCGGGGTTCCAAGAGACCCAGTACTTC. Its translation is CSAREERVAGFQETQYF.

The chain joins TRBV20-1 to TRBJ2-3; D possibly corresponds to TRBD2 (6 bases). CDR1 and CDR2 from the germline V gene are DFQATT and SNEGSKA (reference sequence). The CDR3 has 14 residues. V was pared by 3 bases and J by 5 bases, with 15 bases between. CDR3 protein: CSARASGRVDTQYF. The DNA of the CDR3 is TGCAGTGCTAGGGCCAGCGGGCGGGTAGATACGCAGTATTTT.

CDR3 sequence reads: CASSLSAAGQTTDTQYF. The CDR3 bases are TGTGCCAGCAGTTTATCGGCGGCGGGGCAAACCACAGATACGCAGTATTTT. The chain recombines TRBV27 with TRBJ2-3; possible D gene TRBD2, 6 bases. The CDR3 totals 17 residues. The V gene's germline CDR1 is MNHEY and CDR2 SMNVEV (reference sequence). The V gene lost 0 bases and the J gene lost 2 bases, with 15 bases spanning the gap.

This clonotype was detected a few times. This chain joins TRBV27 and TRBJ2-3; D perhaps matches TRBD1 (6 bases). Deletions cut 3 bases from V and 7 bases from J, with 26 bases between. Looked up from germline, CDR1 is MNHEY and CDR2 is SMNVEV (reference sequence). CDR3 size: 18 residues. The CDR3 DNA is TGTGCCAGCAGTTTCTACGGGACACCCGCGGCGGGTTGGAATACGCAGTATTTT. Translated, it gives CASSFYGTPAAGWNTQYF.

This chain joins TRBV5-1 and TRBJ2-5; possibly TRBD2 for D (5 bases). The CDR3 consists of 14 residues. V was clipped by 7 bases and J by 4 bases, with 17 bases between them. Germline V gene data show CDR1 as SGHRS and CDR2 as YFSETQ. CDR3 coding DNA: TGCGCCAGCCGTCAGCGGCCGTGGGGAGAGACCCAGTACTTC. This codes for CASRQRPWGETQYF.

The chain couples TRBV6-5 to TRBJ1-2, with D possibly being TRBD1 (5 bases). The germline gives CDR1 MNHEY, CDR2 SVGAGI. This CDR3 spans 18 amino acids. Trimming removed 4 bases at V and 7 bases at J, with 28 bases between. CDR3 amino acids: CASSSGQGAAAISGGYTF. CDR3 nucleotides: TGTGCCAGCAGTTCGGGCCAAGGGGCGGCAGCCATCTCGGGTGGCTACACCTTC.

The chain joins TRBV7-3 to TRBJ2-5; D gene ambiguous. The CDR3 runs to 13 residues. Trimming left V 4 bases short and J 11 bases short, with 17 bases between. Germline values: CDR1 SGHTA, CDR2 FQGTGA. The CDR3, as DNA: TGTGCCAGCAGCTCCTCAGGACGTGAGAAGCAGTACTTC. Translation gives CASSSSGREKQYF. Together with reference TRBV7-3 and TRBJ2-5, the CDR3 gives the full variable domain: GAGVSQTPSNKVTEKGKYVELRCDPISGHTALYWYRQSLGQGPEFLIYFQGTGAADDSGLPNDRFFAVRPEGSVSTLKIQRTERGDSAVYLCASSSSGREKQYFGPGTRLLVL.

The rearrangement joins TRBV19 to TRBJ1-5, with D maybe TRBD1 (5 bases). The CDR3 contains 13 residues. CDR1 and CDR2 from the germline V gene are LNHDA and SQIVND (reference sequence). V gave up 6 bases and J gave up 7 bases, with 13 bases separating them. CDR3 bases: TGTGCCAGTAGAGGAGGGGTAGAGCAGCCCCAGCATTTT. Protein sequence: CASRGGVEQPQHF.

The genes are TRBV6-5 and TRBJ2-5, with 8 positions matching TRBD2. From germline, CDR1 is MNHEY and CDR2 SVGAGI. Trimming removed 0 bases from V and 5 bases from J; junction bases left unmatched: 11. The CDR3 totals 17 residues. The CDR3 nucleotides read TGTGCCAGCAGTTACTCAGTGACTAGCGCGTACCCTGAGACCCAGTACTTC. Its protein product is CASSYSVTSAYPETQYF.

This sequence joins TRBV5-1 and TRBJ2-1; TRBD2 matches at 12 bases. The CDR3 has 17 amino acids. Germline V lookup: CDR1 SGHRS, CDR2 YFSETQ. Trimming took 0 bases from V and 2 from J; bases not matched to a gene: 3. CDR3 protein: CASSLELAGGTYNEQFF. The DNA for the CDR3 is TGCGCCAGCAGCTTGGAACTAGCGGGGGGAACCTACAATGAGCAGTTCTTC.

The genes are TRBV7-9 and TRBJ1-4, with D unresolved. This CDR3 region has 15 residues. Germline V CDR1 and CDR2: SEHNR, FQNEAQ (reference sequence). The V end was cut by 4 bases, the J end by 8 bases, with 17 bases between. Written as DNA, the CDR3 is TGTGCCAGCAGCTCATTCCGGAGCAAACGAGAAAAACTGTTTTTT. Translation gives CASSSFRSKREKLFF. Full variable domain (rest looked up from reference TRBV7-9 and TRBJ1-4): DTGVSQNPRHKITKRGQNVTFRCDPISEHNRLYWYRQTLGQGPEFLTYFQNEAQLEKSRLLSDRFSAERPKGSFSTLEIQRTEQGDSAMYLCASSSFRSKREKLFFGSGTQLSVL.

This clonotype was found a few times. The J gene is TRBJ2-5, the V gene TRBV20-1, with 9 bases aligning to TRBD1. Losses at the gene ends were 6 bases for V and 5 bases for J; bases not matched to a gene: 7. The CDR3 is 13 residues long. From germline, CDR1 is DFQATT and CDR2 SNEGSKA (reference sequence). The CDR3 DNA is TGCAGTGCCGCGTCCGACAGGGGGGAGACCCAGTACTTC. It encodes CSAASDRGETQYF.

V usage is TRBV7-9 and J usage is TRBJ2-7; 8 nucleotides agree with TRBD1. This CDR3 comprises 16 residues. The germline V gene encodes CDR1 SEHNR and CDR2 FQNEAQ (reference sequence). J lost 1 base, V lost 5 bases, and 10 bases had no gene match. CDR3 sequence reads: CASSDAGGPLSYEQYF. In DNA form, the CDR3 reads TGTGCCAGCAGCGATGCAGGGGGCCCATTATCCTACGAGCAGTACTTC.

This rearrangement joins TRBV12-3 or TRBV12-4 to TRBJ1-2; 12 nucleotides line up with TRBD1. The J segment lost 7 bases and the V segment lost 6 bases, leaving 12 bases of the junction unmatched. This CDR3 spans 16 amino acids. In DNA form, the CDR3 reads TGTGCCAGCAGGATTACCGGGACAGGGGGCGCGGGTGGCTACACCTTC. It translates to CASRITGTGGAGGYTF.

This clonotype showed up just once. The J gene is TRBJ2-1, the V gene TRBV24-1, with no clear D. CDR3 length equals 13 residues. V lost 0 bases and J lost 5, with 4 bases in between. In germline, CDR1 is KGHDR, CDR2 SFDVKD. This CDR3 is CATSDLQDNEQFF. DNA for the CDR3: TGTGCCACCAGTGATTTGCAAGACAATGAGCAGTTCTTC.

This rearrangement joins TRBV7-2 to TRBJ1-4, with D tentatively TRBD1 (5 bases). CDR3 length: 15 residues. Trimming stripped 1 base from V and 7 bases from J, with 13 bases between. CDR1 is SGHTA and CDR2 is FQGNSA in the germline V gene. CDR3 residues: CASSLGGSLFEKLFF. In DNA, the CDR3 is TGTGCCAGCAGCTTAGGGGGGTCCCTCTTTGAAAAACTGTTTTTT.

This clonotype was seen more than once but under ten times. The chain is built from TRBV6-2 or TRBV6-3 and TRBJ2-1; 8 bases fit TRBD1. The CDR3 is 16 amino acids. Germline CDR1 MNHEY, CDR2 SVGEGT. V lost 0 bases, J lost 3 bases, and 4 bases stayed unmatched. The CDR3 region is CASSYSRDRIYNEQFF. The CDR3 DNA reads TGTGCCAGCAGTTACTCCAGGGACAGGATCTACAATGAGCAGTTCTTC.

The J gene is TRBJ1-1, the V gene TRBV6-1; D is unclear. Per germline, CDR1 MNHNS and CDR2 SASEGT. The CDR3 has 13 amino acids. V lost 6 bases, J lost 1 base, and 9 bases lay in between. The CDR3 nucleotides read TGTGCCAGCAGGACCATGGCGAACACTGAAGCTTTCTTT. Encoded protein: CASRTMANTEAFF.

V gene TRBV4-2 combines with J gene TRBJ2-5; 11 bases match TRBD2. Near its end, the DNA agrees better with TRBJ2-1, so the J call may be wrong. The CDR3 is made up of 17 amino acids. Looked up from germline, CDR1 is LGHNA and CDR2 is YNFKEQ. The CDR3 loop reads CASSQGGTSGKQETQFF. The CDR3 bases are TGTGCCAGCAGCCAAGGGGGGACTAGCGGAAAACAAGAGACCCAGTTCTTC.